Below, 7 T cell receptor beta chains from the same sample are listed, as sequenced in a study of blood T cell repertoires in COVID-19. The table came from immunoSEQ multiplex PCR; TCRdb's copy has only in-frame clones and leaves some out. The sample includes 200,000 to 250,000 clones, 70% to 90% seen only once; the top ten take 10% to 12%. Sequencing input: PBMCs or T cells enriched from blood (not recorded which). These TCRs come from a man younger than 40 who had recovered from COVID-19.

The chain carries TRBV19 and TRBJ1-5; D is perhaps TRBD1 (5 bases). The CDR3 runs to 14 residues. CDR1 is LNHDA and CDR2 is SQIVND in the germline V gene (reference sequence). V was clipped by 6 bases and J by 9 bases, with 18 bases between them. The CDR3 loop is CASRDNPLSGPQHF. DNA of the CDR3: TGTGCCAGTAGGGACAATCCGCTATCTGGGCCCCAGCATTTT.

For the CDR3, the DNA is TGTGCCAGCAGCCAAGACCCCGGTGATGAAAAACTGTTTTTT. Its protein is CASSQDPGDEKLFF. The chain is built from TRBV4-2 and TRBJ1-4; D uncertain. Trimming pared 0 bases from V and 6 bases from J, leaving 8 bases between. Germline-derived CDR1 and CDR2 are LGHNA and YNFKEQ. The CDR3 is made up of 14 amino acids.

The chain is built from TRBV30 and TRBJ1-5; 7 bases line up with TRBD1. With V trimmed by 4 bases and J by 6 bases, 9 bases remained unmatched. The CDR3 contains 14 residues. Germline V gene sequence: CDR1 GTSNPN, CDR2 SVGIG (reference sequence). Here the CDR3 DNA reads TGTGCCTGGAAGGAGGGGGCGCCGGGTCAGCCCCAGCATTTT. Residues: CAWKEGAPGQPQHF.

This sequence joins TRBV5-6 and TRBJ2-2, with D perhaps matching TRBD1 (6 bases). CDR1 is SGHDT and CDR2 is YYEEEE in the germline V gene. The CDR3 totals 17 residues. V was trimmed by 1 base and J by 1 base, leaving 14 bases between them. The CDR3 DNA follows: TGTGCCAGCAGCTTGTTGGGGACGACAGGGAACACCGGGGAGCTGTTTTTT. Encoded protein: CASSLLGTTGNTGELFF.

The CDR3 loop is CASSLLSGGDNEQFF. CDR3 bases: TGCGCCAGCAGCTTGCTAAGCGGGGGGGACAATGAGCAGTTCTTC. This sequence joins TRBV5-1 and TRBJ2-1; TRBD2 agrees at 10 bases. V dropped 1 base and J dropped 5; count of bases not matched to a gene: 3. Germline-derived CDR1 and CDR2 are SGHRS and YFSETQ. The CDR3 is 15 residues long.

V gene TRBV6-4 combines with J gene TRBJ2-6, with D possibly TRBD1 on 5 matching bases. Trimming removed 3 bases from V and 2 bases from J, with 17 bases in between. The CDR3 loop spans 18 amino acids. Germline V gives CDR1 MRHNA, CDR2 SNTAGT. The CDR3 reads CASSEDSHQLPGANVLTF. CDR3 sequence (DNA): TGTGCCAGCAGTGAAGACAGTCATCAGTTACCTGGGGCCAACGTCCTGACTTTC.

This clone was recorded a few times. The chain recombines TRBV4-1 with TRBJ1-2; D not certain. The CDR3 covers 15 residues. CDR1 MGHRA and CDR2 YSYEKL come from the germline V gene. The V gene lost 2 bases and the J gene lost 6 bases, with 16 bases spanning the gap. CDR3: CASSQWIGDTHGYTF. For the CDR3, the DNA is TGCGCCAGCAGCCAATGGATCGGGGATACTCATGGCTACACCTTC.